This T cell receptor beta chain was identified in a study of blood T cell repertoires in COVID-19 (dated by TCRdb to 2019 to 2021). The study in broad terms: Samples from collaborators originated in the United States, Italy and Spain and spanned both the acute and convalescent phases of COVID-19. The prospective study material was composed of cDNA or gDNA derived from T cells, B-cell-depleted T cells, or PBMCs. Deeply sampled blood TCRbeta repertoires from subjects exposed to, actively infected with, or recovered from COVID-19 were included in the dataset. The repertoires were released in a freely available public database intended as a resource for research on the immune response to SARS-CoV-2. Samples came from the ongoing ImmuneRACE study (first 160 participants) plus 1,254 subjects from 6 global collaborators. The sample metadata nearly always contained a de-identified subject ID, COVID-19 status, age in years and sex. Where available, HLA class I and class II types were obtained from metadata supplied by the sample provider rather than from assay-based typing.

The CDR3 numbers 12 residues from cysteine through phenylalanine. Only the CDR3 DNA is retained, 36 bases long and in frame from the first base. At the junction V is shortened by 6 bases and J by 3 bases, with 9 bases in between. Points the paper makes about the study in general: How much clinical and demographic metadata was included differed by source and by participant, and the metadata was provided uncurated.

Details on this clone: Its antigen remains unidentified. No qualities accompany the bases; no much larger clone lies one base away.

Whole blood was collected in K2EDTA tubes by collaborating institutions according to the institutions' own protocols. For TCRbeta analysis, collaborators shipped samples as frozen whole blood, isolated PBMCs, or DNA extracted from either of those sample types. TCRbeta CDR3 regions were amplified from genomic DNA using the immunoSEQ Assay, a bias-controlled multiplex PCR. The study's processing was this. Within the assay, amplification of reference gene primers was used to estimate how many nucleated cells each sample contained. Sequence reads were collapsed and filtered to measure the absolute abundance of every unique TCRbeta CDR3 rearrangement. For each sample, productive Simpson clonality was calculated by taking the square root of Simpson's diversity index across productive rearrangements. The table was pulled from immuneACCESS by TCRdb, which kept in-frame rearrangements only. Such tables lose some clones; where checked, under half of the loss comes from unresolved V genes, and the rest has no known cause. V, J and clone size derive from that table, while D and trimming were established from the DNA sequence. This sample gives some 41,000 clones in total; about four fifths of them show up just once. Approximately 37% of the sample is held by the ten biggest clonotypes.

Sequenced sample: peripheral blood. The receptor was isolated from a man in his forties with active or convalescent COVID-19. The chain is made from TRBV12-3 or TRBV12-4 and TRBJ2-7; confidence is insufficient to name the D gene. The DNA is TGTGCCAGCAGAACAGCTAACTACGAGCAGTACTTC. This encodes CASRTANYEQYF.